Described below is a single T cell receptor (beta chain) sequence and its context. Trimming cost V 3 bases and J 8 bases, with 20 bases left between them. CDR1 SGHDT and CDR2 YYEEEE come from the germline V gene. This CDR3 has 15 residues. A CD45RA-negative memory subset and a CD45RA+ naive subset were separated from the CD4+ cells. This sample was taken from a study of shared clonotypes between healthy human individuals. About the research overall: A couple of women and three men aged 18 to 49 served as donors.

Per the authors' pipeline: Filtering of immunoSEQ junctional sequences could not match full-length read filtering. TCRdb keeps only in-frame clones here, not all; method: immunoSEQ multiplex PCR. That table furnishes V, J and clone size, whereas the DNA furnished D and trimming. Among roughly 1 million clones, about 76% were seen once, and the ten largest hold 1.4% to 1.5%. The sample was memory CD4+ T cells sorted from blood. Stated subset: CD45RA-negative fraction. This receptor was obtained from a man aged 18 to 30 in good health. V and J are TRBV5-6 and TRBJ1-2; D might be TRBD1 (5 bases). CDR3 protein: CASSWVTAASGGYTF. CDR3 nucleotide sequence: TGTGCCAGCAGCTGGGTGACAGCCGCTTCGGGGGGCTACACCTTC.